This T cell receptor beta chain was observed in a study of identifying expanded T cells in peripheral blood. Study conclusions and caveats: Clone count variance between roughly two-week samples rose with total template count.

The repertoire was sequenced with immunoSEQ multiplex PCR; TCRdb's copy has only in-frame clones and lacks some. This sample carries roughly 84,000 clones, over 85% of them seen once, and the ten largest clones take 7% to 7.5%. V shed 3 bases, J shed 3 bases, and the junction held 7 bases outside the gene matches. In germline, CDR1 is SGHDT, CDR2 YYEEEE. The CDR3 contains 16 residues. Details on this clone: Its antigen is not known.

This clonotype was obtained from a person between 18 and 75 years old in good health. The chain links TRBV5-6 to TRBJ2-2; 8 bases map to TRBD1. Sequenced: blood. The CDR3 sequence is CASSSMTGVDTGELFF. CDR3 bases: TGTGCCAGCAGCTCGATGACAGGGGTGGACACCGGGGAGCTGTTTTTT.